The present T cell receptor (beta chain) was sequenced within a study of CD8+CD57+ T cells in acquired aplastic anemia. Overall study context: Sorted cells (CD4+ and CD8+) yielded DNA amounts that averaged about 3.1 ug.

Template material for TCR beta VDJ and CDR3 profiling consisted of genomic DNA. TCRdb re-derived calls from the reads in MiXCR, one entry per CDR3 protein. The sample includes around 430,000 distinct CDR3 sequences, less than 35% of them seen just once. This clonotype occurred a few times. Patients picked for sequencing had shown CD8+CD57+ cell expansion detected by flow cytometry. Everyone among the patients had severe acquired aplastic anemia. The blood sampling took place in patients who had so far received no therapy. The sample was sorted CD4+, CD8+, or CD8+CD57+ T cells (not recorded which) from PBMCs. This TCR was recovered from a human donor with aplastic anemia.

The CDR3 is CASSKSGTRSTGELFF. Here the CDR3 DNA reads TGTGCCAGCAGCAAGTCCGGGACTAGAAGCACCGGGGAGCTGTTTTTT. The chain employs TRBV7-2 and TRBJ2-2; 8 nucleotides line up with TRBD2. The germline gives CDR1 SGHTA, CDR2 FQGNSA. V was clipped by 5 bases and J by 4 bases; unmatched bases: 9. The CDR3 length is 16 residues.